A selection of T cell receptor beta chains follows, all from one sample in a study of blood T cell repertoires in COVID-19. The method was immunoSEQ multiplex PCR; TCRdb's version includes in-frame clones alone and lacks a portion of them. The sample has 190,000 or so clones, around 86% seen once. The specimen sequenced was peripheral blood. These receptors came from a middle-aged man with active or convalescent COVID-19. Each CDR3 is given with its conserved first and last residue. D genes are given only for firm matches. Size values are once, few and many counts, or a class for expanded clones, and some rows have none.

V gene	clone size	J gene	D gene	CDR3 protein	CDR3 DNA
TRBV25-1	once	TRBJ1-1	TRBD1	CASTGGWTEAFF	TGTGCCAGTACAGGGGGGTGGACTGAAGCTTTCTTT
TRBV28	few	TRBJ2-2	.	CASSLLGLQGTGELFF	TGTGCCAGCAGTTTACTGGGACTTCAGGGCACCGGGGAGCTGTTTTTT
TRBV13	.	TRBJ1-2	TRBD1	CASSLGTGRYGYTF	TGTGCCAGCAGCTTAGGGACAGGGAGGTATGGCTACACCTTC
TRBV12-3/TRBV12-4	.	TRBJ1-1	TRBD1	CASSVGTGPEAFF	TGTGCCAGCAGTGTGGGGACAGGCCCTGAAGCTTTCTTT
TRBV14	.	TRBJ2-7	.	CASSQEAGYSSYEQYF	TGTGCCAGCAGCCAAGAGGCAGGGTACAGCTCCTACGAGCAGTACTTC
TRBV30	.	TRBJ1-1	.	CAWVAFTEAFF	TGTGCCTGGGTAGCGTTCACTGAAGCTTTCTTT
TRBV7-3	.	TRBJ1-6	.	CASSARRESPLHF	TGTGCCAGCAGCGCCCGGAGGGAGTCACCCCTCCACTTT
TRBV7-2	.	TRBJ2-2	.	CASRTAPSGGELFF	TGTGCCAGCAGGACGGCACCCTCGGGCGGGGAGCTGTTTTTT
TRBV2	.	TRBJ2-7	TRBD1	CAGGGQGSYEQYF	TGTGCCGGGGGGGGACAGGGATCCTACGAGCAGTACTTC
TRBV21-1	.	TRBJ1-6	.	CASSKAGRIYSPLHF	TGTGCCAGCAGCAAAGCCGGCAGGATTTATTCACCCCTCCACTTT
TRBV28	.	TRBJ2-3	TRBD2	CASSLSGSGGLSQYF	TGTGCCAGCAGTTTAAGTGGGAGCGGGGGCTTATCGCAGTATTTT
TRBV7-6	once	TRBJ2-4	.	CASSLLVWGDIQYF	TGTGCCAGCAGCTTACTGGTCTGGGGGGACATTCAGTACTTC
TRBV7-2	.	TRBJ1-6	.	CASSLGGTNSPLHF	TGTGCCAGCAGCTTAGGAGGTACTAATTCACCCCTCCACTTT
TRBV9	.	TRBJ2-2	TRBD2	CASSGSGGRDTGELFF	TGTGCCAGCAGCGGTAGCGGGGGGAGGGACACCGGGGAGCTGTTTTTT
TRBV2	once	TRBJ2-3	.	CASSEYLDTQYF	TGTGCCAGCAGTGAATACTTAGATACGCAGTATTTT
TRBV7-3	.	TRBJ2-1	TRBD2	CASSSIPIAGGPGEQFF	TGTGCCAGCAGCTCCATACCCATAGCGGGGGGGCCAGGTGAGCAGTTCTTC
TRBV7-2	.	TRBJ2-4	TRBD1	CASSDRVENIQYF	TGTGCCAGCAGTGACAGGGTGGAAAACATTCAGTACTTC
TRBV7-9	.	TRBJ2-5	TRBD2	CASSFASGGQETQYF	TGTGCCAGCAGCTTTGCTAGCGGGGGCCAAGAGACCCAGTACTTC
TRBV19	.	TRBJ2-7	.	CASSGKSSPYEQYF	TGTGCCAGTAGCGGGAAATCGTCACCCTACGAGCAGTACTTT
TRBV19	.	TRBJ1-1	TRBD1	CASSHRDRGYTEAFF	TGTGCCAGTAGTCACCGGGACAGGGGATACACTGAAGCTTTCTTT
TRBV30	.	TRBJ1-5	.	CAWSEGGNQPQHF	TGTGCCTGGAGTGAGGGGGGCAATCAGCCCCAGCATTTT
TRBV6-5	.	TRBJ1-6	.	CASSYSRVGRKSPLHF	TGTGCCAGCAGTTACTCTCGAGTGGGGAGGAAATCACCCCTCCACTTT
TRBV7-6	.	TRBJ2-7	TRBD1	CASSPTGALYEQYF	TGTGCCAGCAGCCCGACAGGGGCACTCTACGAGCAGTACTTC
TRBV19	.	TRBJ2-3	TRBD1	CASGGTQGAGDTQYF	TGTGCCAGTGGGGGTACCCAGGGGGCTGGAGATACGCAGTATTTT
TRBV3-1/TRBV3-2	once	TRBJ1-6	.	CASSQEGAGANSPLHF	TGTGCCAGCAGCCAAGAGGGGGCAGGGGCCAATTCACCCCTCCACTTT
TRBV6-1	.	TRBJ1-1	.	CASSGAGGTEAFF	TGTGCCAGCAGTGGAGCGGGGGGCACTGAAGCTTTCTTT
TRBV11-3	.	TRBJ1-1	TRBD1	CASSLGPLNPGTGGTEAFF	TGTGCCAGCAGCTTAGGCCCCTTGAATCCCGGGACAGGGGGGACTGAAGCTTTCTTT
TRBV7-2	.	TRBJ2-3	TRBD2	CASSRDYNTDTQYF	TGTGCCAGCAGCAGGGACTACAACACAGATACGCAGTATTTT
TRBV30	.	TRBJ2-7	.	CAWSVPGKYEQYF	TGTGCCTGGAGTGTACCAGGGAAATACGAGCAGTACTTC
TRBV7-2	.	TRBJ2-1	.	CASSLASQGRADEQFF	TGTGCCAGCAGCTTAGCCTCGCAGGGGAGGGCCGATGAGCAGTTCTTC
TRBV3-1/TRBV3-2	few	TRBJ2-1	.	CASSQFGNEQFF	TGTGCCAGCAGCCAATTCGGGAATGAGCAGTTCTTC
TRBV27	.	TRBJ2-3	.	CANRTATDTQYF	TGTGCCAACAGGACAGCCACAGATACGCAGTATTTT
TRBV29-1	.	TRBJ1-2	.	CSVGVSGYGYTF	TGCAGCGTTGGGGTCTCGGGGTACGGCTACACCTTC
TRBV18	.	TRBJ1-1	.	CASSPDPGNTEAFF	TGTGCCAGCTCACCAGACCCAGGGAACACTGAAGCTTTCTTT
TRBV2	.	TRBJ1-5	TRBD1	CASSGGDRDWPQHF	TGTGCCAGCAGTGGAGGTGACAGGGATTGGCCCCAGCATTTT
TRBV29-1	.	TRBJ2-2	.	CSVEGPNTGELFF	TGCAGCGTTGAAGGGCCGAACACCGGGGAGCTGTTTTTT
TRBV5-8	few	TRBJ1-4	TRBD1	CASSSRTGVEKLFF	TGTGCCAGCAGCTCGCGGACAGGGGTTGAAAAACTGTTTTTT
TRBV5-1	few	TRBJ1-3	.	CASSTEPSGNTIYF	TGCGCCAGCAGCACGGAGCCATCTGGAAACACCATATATTTT
TRBV18	.	TRBJ1-5	.	CASSGSDNQPQHF	TGTGCCAGCTCAGGGAGCGACAATCAGCCCCAGCATTTT
TRBV5-1	once	TRBJ2-3	TRBD2	CASSLGSSGGTDTQYF	TGCGCCAGCAGCTTGGGGTCTAGCGGGGGGACAGATACGCAGTATTTT
TRBV2	once	TRBJ1-1	.	CASSEIGQGTTEAFF	TGTGCCAGCAGTGAAATTGGGCAGGGGACGACTGAAGCTTTCTTT